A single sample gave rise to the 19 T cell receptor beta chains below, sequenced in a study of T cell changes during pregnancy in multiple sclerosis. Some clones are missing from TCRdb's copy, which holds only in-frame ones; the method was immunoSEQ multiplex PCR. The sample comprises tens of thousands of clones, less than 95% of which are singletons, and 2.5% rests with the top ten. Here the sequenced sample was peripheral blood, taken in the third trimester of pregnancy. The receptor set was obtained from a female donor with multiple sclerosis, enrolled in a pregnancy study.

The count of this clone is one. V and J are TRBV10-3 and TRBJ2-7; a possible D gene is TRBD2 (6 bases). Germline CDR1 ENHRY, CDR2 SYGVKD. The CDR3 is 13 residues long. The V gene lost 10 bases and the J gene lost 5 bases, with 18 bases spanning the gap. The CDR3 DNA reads TGTGCCACCGACGTTACAGGAGGGGACGAGCAGTACTTC. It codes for CATDVTGGDEQYF.

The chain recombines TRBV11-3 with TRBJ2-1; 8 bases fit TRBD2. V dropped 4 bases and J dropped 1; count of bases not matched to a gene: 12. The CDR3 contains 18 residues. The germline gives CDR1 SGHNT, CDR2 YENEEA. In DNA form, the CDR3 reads TGTGCCAGCAGCTACTCAACGGGGGGGCCGAGTTCCTACAATGAGCAGTTCTTC. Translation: CASSYSTGGPSSYNEQFF.

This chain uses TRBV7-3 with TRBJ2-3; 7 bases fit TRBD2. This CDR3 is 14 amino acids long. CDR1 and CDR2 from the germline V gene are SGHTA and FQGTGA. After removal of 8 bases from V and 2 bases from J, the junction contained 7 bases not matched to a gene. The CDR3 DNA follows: TGTGCCAGCGGGCCCGGGGGGACCACAGATACGCAGTATTTT. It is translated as CASGPGGTTDTQYF.

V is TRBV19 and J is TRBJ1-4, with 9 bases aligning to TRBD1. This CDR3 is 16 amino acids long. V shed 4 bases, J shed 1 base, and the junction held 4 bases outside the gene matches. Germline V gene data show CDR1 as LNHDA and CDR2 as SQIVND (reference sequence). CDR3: CASSRQGEGTNEKLFF. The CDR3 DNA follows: TGTGCCAGTAGTAGACAGGGGGAAGGAACTAATGAAAAACTGTTTTTT. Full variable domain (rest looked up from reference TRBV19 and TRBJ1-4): DGGITQSPKYLFRKEGQNVTLSCEQNLNHDAMYWYRQDPGQGLRLIYYSQIVNDFQKGDIAEGYSVSREKKESFPLTVTSAQKNPTAFYLCASSRQGEGTNEKLFFGSGTQLSVL.

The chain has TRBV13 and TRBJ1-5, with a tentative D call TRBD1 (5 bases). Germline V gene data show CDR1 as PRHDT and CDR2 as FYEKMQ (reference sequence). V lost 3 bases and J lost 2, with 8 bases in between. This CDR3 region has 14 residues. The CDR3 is CASSFGGRNQPQHF. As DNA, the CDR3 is TGTGCCAGCAGCTTCGGGGGACGCAATCAGCCCCAGCATTTT. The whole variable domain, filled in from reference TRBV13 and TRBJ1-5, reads AAGVIQSPRHLIKEKRETATLKCYPIPRHDTVYWYQQGPGQDPQFLISFYEKMQSDKGSIPDRFSAQQFSDYHSELNMSSLELGDSALYFCASSFGGRNQPQHFGDGTRLSIL.

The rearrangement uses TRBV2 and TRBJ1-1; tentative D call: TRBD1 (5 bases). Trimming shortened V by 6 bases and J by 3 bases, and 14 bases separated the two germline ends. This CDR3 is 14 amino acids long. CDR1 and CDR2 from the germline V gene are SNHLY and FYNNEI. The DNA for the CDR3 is TGTGCCAGCAGCCACCTTGGGGCGGACACTGAAGCTTTCTTT. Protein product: CASSHLGADTEAFF.

CDR3 DNA sequence: TGTGCCACCAGCAGAGATTTGGACAGAAGGGGGACCCAGTACTTC. This gives the protein CATSRDLDRRGTQYF. This chain links TRBV15 with TRBJ2-5; maybe TRBD1 (6 bases). Germline CDR1 is LNHNV and CDR2 is YYDKDF (reference sequence). The V and J ends lost 0 bases and 7 bases respectively, with 15 bases between them. The CDR3 is made up of 15 amino acids.

The CDR3 protein is CASSYKQADLYNEQFF. CDR3 sequence (DNA): TGCGCCAGCAGCTACAAACAGGCCGACCTCTACAATGAGCAGTTCTTC. The genes are TRBV4-1 and TRBJ2-1; D perhaps matches TRBD1 (5 bases). Trimming took 5 bases from V and 3 from J, leaving 17 bases between them. CDR3 length: 16 amino acids. The V gene's germline CDR1 is MGHRA and CDR2 YSYEKL.

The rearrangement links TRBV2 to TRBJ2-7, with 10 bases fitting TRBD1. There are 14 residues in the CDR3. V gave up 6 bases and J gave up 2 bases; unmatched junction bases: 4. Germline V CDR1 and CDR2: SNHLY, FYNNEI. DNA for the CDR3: TGTGCCAGCAGGGGAGGGACAGGGGCCTACGAGCAGTACTTC. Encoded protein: CASRGGTGAYEQYF. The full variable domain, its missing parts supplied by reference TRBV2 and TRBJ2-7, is EPEVTQTPSHQVTQMGQEVILRCVPISNHLYFYWYRQILGQKVEFLVSFYNNEISEKSEIFDDQFSVERPDGSNFTLKIRSTKLEDSAMYFCASRGGTGAYEQYFGPGTRLTVT.

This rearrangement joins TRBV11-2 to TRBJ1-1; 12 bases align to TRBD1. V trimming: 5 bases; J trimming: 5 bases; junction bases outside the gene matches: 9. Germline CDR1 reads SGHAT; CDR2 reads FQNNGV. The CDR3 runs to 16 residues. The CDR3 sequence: CASSDGTGGALTEAFF. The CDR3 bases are TGTGCCAGCAGCGACGGGACAGGGGGCGCGTTAACTGAAGCTTTCTTT.

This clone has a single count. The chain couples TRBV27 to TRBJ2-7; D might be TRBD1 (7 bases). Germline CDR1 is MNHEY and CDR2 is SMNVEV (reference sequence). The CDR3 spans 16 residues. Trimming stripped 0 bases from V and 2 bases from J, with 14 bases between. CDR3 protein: CASSLSRGTAAYEQYF. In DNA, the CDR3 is TGTGCCAGCAGTTTATCCCGGGGGACAGCCGCCTACGAGCAGTACTTC.

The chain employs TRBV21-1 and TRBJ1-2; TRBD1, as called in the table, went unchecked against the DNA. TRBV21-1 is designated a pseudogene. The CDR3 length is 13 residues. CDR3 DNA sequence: TGTGCCAGCAGCCTCCTGGGCCTCCGGGGCTACACCTTC. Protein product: CASSLLGLRGYTF.

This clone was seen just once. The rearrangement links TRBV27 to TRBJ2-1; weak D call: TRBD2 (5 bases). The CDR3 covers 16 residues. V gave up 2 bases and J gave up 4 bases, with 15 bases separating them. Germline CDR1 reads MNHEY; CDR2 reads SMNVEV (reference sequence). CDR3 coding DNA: TGTGCCAGCAGTTTAAGGTTCGGACCGGGGTACAATGAGCAGTTCTTC. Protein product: CASSLRFGPGYNEQFF.

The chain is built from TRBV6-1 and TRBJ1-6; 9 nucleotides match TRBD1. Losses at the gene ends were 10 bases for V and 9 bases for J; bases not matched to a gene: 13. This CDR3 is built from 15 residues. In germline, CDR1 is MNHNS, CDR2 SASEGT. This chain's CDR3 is CAILEWDRVSSPLHF. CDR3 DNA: TGTGCCATATTAGAGTGGGACAGGGTGAGTTCACCCCTCCACTTT.

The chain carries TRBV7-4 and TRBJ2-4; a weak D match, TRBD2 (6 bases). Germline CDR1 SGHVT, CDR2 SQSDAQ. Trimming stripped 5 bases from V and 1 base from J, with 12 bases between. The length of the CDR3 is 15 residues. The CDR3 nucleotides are TGTGCCAGCAGCCTAAACCGGGAGGCCAAAAACATTCAGTACTTC. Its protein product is CASSLNREAKNIQYF. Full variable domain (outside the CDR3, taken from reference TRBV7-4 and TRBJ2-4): GAGVSQSPRYKVAKRGRDVALRCDSISGHVTLYWYRQTLGQGSEVLTYSQSDAQRDKSGRPSGRFSAERPERSVSTLKIQRTEQGDSAVYLCASSLNREAKNIQYFGAGTRLSVL.

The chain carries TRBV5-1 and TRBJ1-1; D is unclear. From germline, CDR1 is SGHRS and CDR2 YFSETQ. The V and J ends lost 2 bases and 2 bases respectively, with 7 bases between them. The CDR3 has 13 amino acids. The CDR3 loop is CASSLGGNTEAFF. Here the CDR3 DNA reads TGCGCCAGCAGCTTAGGAGGAAACACTGAAGCTTTCTTT. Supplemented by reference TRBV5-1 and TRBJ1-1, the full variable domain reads KAGVTQTPRYLIKTRGQQVTLSCSPISGHRSVSWYQQTPGQGLQFLFEYFSETQRNKGNFPGRFSGRQFSNSRSEMNVSTLELGDSALYLCASSLGGNTEAFFGQGTRLTVV.

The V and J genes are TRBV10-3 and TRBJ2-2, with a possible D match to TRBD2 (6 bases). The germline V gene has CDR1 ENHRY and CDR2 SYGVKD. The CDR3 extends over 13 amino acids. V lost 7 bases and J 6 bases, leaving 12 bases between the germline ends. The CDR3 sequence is CAITFGGSGELFF. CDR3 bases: TGTGCCATCACCTTCGGGGGTTCCGGGGAGCTGTTTTTT.

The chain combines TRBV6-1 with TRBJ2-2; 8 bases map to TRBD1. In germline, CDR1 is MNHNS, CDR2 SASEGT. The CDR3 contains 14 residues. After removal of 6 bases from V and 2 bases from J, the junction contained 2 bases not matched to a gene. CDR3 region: CASRTGANTGELFF. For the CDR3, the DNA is TGTGCCAGCAGGACAGGGGCCAACACCGGGGAGCTGTTTTTT.

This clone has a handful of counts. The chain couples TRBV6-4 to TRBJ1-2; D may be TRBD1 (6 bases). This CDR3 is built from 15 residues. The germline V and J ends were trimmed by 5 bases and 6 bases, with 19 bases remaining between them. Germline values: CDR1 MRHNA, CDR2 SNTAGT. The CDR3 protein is CASSKGDPLSNGYTF. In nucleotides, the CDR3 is TGTGCCAGCAGTAAGGGGGACCCACTTTCCAATGGCTACACCTTC.